This TCR beta chain was observed in a study of cytomegalovirus exposure and HLA in healthy donors. The V gene's germline CDR1 is LNHDA and CDR2 SQIVND (reference sequence). The CDR3 spans 13 residues. V was pared by 5 bases and J by 4 bases, with 11 bases between. A remark on this clone: The target antigen is unknown. This specimen includes other DNA sequences encoding the same CDR3.

This PCR relied on a set of 60 Vbeta primers and 13 Jbeta primers. Only in-frame clones appear in the TCRdb table, and some are missing; sequencing was by immunoSEQ multiplex PCR. The sample has some 120,000 clones, around 8.5% seen once; the top ten hold 4.5% to 7%. Overall study findings and caveats: Many donors shared some public TCRs, even though most TCR sequences were rare. A later analysis found that most CMV-associated TCR beta chains appeared HLA-restricted.

The rearrangement links TRBV19 to TRBJ1-1, with D possibly TRBD1 on 5 matching bases. Specimen: PBMCs. The clonotype originates from a man aged 35-49 years in good health and CMV-seronegative. CDR3 nucleotides: TGTGCCAGTAGTGTGCAGGGAAGCACTGAAGCTTTCTTT. This translates into CASSVQGSTEAFF. The whole variable domain, remainder taken from reference TRBV19 and TRBJ1-1, is DGGITQSPKYLFRKEGQNVTLSCEQNLNHDAMYWYRQDPGQGLRLIYYSQIVNDFQKGDIAEGYSVSREKKESFPLTVTSAQKNPTAFYLCASSVQGSTEAFFGQGTRLTVV.